Sequencing of this TCR beta chain was carried out in a study of T cells in Graves' hyperthyroidism and ophthalmopathy. Template material for amplifying TCR beta CDR3 regions consisted of RNA transcripts. HTBI primers drove first-round RT-PCR of the TCR CDR3. TCRdb recomputed calls from the multiplex PCR reads with MiXCR, one row per CDR3 protein. Of around 440,000 distinct CDR3 sequences listed, about 15% are singletons. In this sample, this clonotype turned up many times. Input material: blood. This receptor was taken from a woman under 30 with Graves' hyperthyroidism.

Here the CDR3 DNA reads TGTGCCAGCAGCTTTAATACCGGGACAGGGAGAAACACCATATATTTT. Protein sequence: CASSFNTGTGRNTIYF. V and J are TRBV5-6 and TRBJ1-3, with TRBD1 matching 9 bases. The CDR3 has 16 amino acids. The trim removed 2 bases at V and 5 bases at J, leaving 8 bases unmatched. Per the germline V gene, CDR1 is SGHDT and CDR2 is YYEEEE.